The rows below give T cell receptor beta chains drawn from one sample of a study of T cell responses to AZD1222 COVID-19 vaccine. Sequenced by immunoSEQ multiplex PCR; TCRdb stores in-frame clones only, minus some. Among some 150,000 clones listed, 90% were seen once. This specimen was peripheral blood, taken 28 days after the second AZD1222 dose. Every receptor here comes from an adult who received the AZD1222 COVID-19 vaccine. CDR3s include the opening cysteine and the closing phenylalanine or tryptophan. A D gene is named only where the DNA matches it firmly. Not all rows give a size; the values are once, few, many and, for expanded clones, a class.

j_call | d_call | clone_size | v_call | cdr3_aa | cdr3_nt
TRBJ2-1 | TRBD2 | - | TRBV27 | CASRDRLAGGPHNEQFF | TGTGCCAGCAGAGACCGGCTAGCGGGAGGGCCCCACAATGAGCAGTTCTTC
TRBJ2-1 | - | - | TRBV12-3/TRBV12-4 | CASRSGNEQFF | TGTGCCAGCAGGTCAGGGAATGAGCAGTTCTTC
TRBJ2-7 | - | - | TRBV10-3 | CAISERQNEQYF | TGTGCCATCAGTGAGCGGCAAAACGAGCAGTACTTC
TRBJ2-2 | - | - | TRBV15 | CATSRDLASEPGELFF | TGTGCCACCAGCAGAGATCTTGCTAGCGAGCCCGGGGAGCTGTTTTTT
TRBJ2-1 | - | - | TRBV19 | CATGRVAPNEQFF | TGTGCCACGGGACGGGTGGCCCCTAATGAGCAGTTCTTC
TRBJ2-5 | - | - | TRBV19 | CASSTGVPETQYF | TGTGCCAGTAGTACGGGGGTACCGGAGACCCAGTACTTC
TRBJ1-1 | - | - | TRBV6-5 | CASTQQGRGTEAFF | TGTGCCAGCACCCAACAGGGTAGGGGGACTGAAGCTTTCTTT
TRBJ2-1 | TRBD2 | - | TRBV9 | CASSVDAAGGSNEQFF | TGTGCCAGCAGCGTAGACGCCGCGGGAGGATCCAATGAGCAGTTCTTC
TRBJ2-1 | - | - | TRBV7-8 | CASSGPDIYNEQFF | TGTGCCAGCAGCGGCCCGGACATTTACAATGAGCAGTTCTTC
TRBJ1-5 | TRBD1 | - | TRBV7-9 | CASSIQGDSNQPQHF | TGTGCCAGCAGTATACAGGGGGATAGCAATCAGCCCCAGCATTTT
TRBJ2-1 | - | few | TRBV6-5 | CASSYSGYNEQFF | TGTGCCAGCAGTTACAGCGGATACAATGAGCAGTTCTTC
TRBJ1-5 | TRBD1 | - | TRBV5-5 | CASSWTGDHQPQHF | TGTGCCAGCAGCTGGACAGGGGACCATCAGCCCCAGCATTTT
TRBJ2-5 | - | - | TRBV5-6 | CASSLDGSGTQETQYF | TGTGCCAGCAGCTTGGATGGTAGCGGCACCCAAGAGACCCAGTACTTC
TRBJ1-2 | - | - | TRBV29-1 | CSVDPGAKNYGYTF | TGCAGCGTTGATCCGGGGGCGAAGAACTATGGCTACACCTTC
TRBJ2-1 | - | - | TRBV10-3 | CAISEAGGPGEQFF | TGTGCCATCAGTGAGGCTGGAGGGCCCGGTGAGCAGTTCTTC
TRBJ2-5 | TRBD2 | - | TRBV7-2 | CASSSGTSGTETQYF | TGTGCCAGCAGCTCGGGGACTAGCGGGACGGAGACCCAGTACTTC
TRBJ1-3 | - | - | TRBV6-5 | CASSYTQGRDTIYF | TGTGCCAGCAGTTATACTCAGGGGAGAGACACCATATATTTT
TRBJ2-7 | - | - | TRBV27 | CASGQWEENYEQYF | TGTGCCAGCGGGCAGTGGGAGGAAAACTACGAGCAGTACTTC
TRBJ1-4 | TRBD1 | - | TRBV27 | CASSFRLGGTAIRATNEKLFF | TGTGCCAGCAGTTTCCGCTTAGGGGGGACAGCGATACGTGCAACTAATGAAAAACTGTTTTTT
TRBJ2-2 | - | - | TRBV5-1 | CASSLALDRGTGELFF | TGCGCCAGCAGCTTGGCCCTTGATAGGGGTACCGGGGAGCTGTTTTTT
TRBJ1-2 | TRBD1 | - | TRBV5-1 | CASSYNPGQGGYTF | TGCGCCAGCAGCTATAATCCGGGACAGGGGGGCTACACCTTC
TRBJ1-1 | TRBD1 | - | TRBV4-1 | CASSRTGEVWAEAFF | TGCGCCAGCAGTAGGACAGGGGAAGTGTGGGCTGAAGCTTTCTTT
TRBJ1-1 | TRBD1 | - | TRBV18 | CASSPGQANTEAFF | TGTGCCAGCTCCCCCGGACAGGCGAACACTGAAGCTTTCTTT
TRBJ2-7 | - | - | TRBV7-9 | CASSPSQVPYEQYF | TGTGCCAGCAGCCCCTCTCAAGTCCCCTACGAGCAGTACTTC
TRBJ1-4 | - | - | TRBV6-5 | CASGEGDHNEKLFF | TGTGCCAGCGGGGAGGGGGACCATAATGAAAAACTGTTTTTT
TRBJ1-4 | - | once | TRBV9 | CASSVEATNEKLFF | TGTGCCAGCAGCGTAGAGGCAACTAATGAAAAACTGTTTTTT
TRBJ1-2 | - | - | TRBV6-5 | CASKTGGRGYTF | TGTGCCAGCAAGACGGGGGGGCGCGGCTACACCTTC
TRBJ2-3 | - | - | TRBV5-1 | CASSGLRDTQYF | TGCGCCAGCAGCGGCCTCAGGGATACGCAGTATTTT
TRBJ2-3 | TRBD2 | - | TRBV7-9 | CASRFLAGGTDTQYF | TGTGCCAGTCGCTTCTTAGCGGGGGGCACAGATACGCAGTATTTT
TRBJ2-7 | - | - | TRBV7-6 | CASSQSDGPNYEQYF | TGTGCCAGCAGCCAGTCTGACGGACCAAACTACGAGCAGTACTTC
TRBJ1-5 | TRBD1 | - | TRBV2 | CASSGQGQQPQHF | TGTGCCAGCAGTGGACAGGGCCAACAGCCCCAGCATTTT
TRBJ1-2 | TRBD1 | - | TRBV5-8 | CASSPGTGGTMTPYGYTF | TGTGCCAGCAGCCCAGGGACAGGGGGAACTATGACCCCCTATGGCTACACCTTC
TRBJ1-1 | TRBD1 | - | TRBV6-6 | CASSSAGQGTTEAFF | TGTGCCAGCAGTTCGGCGGGACAGGGCACCACTGAAGCTTTCTTT
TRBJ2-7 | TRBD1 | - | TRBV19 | CATSQGAYEQYF | TGTGCCACAAGCCAGGGGGCCTACGAGCAGTACTTC
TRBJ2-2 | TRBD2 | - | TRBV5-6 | CASSLASGRNTGELFF | TGTGCCAGCAGCTTGGCTAGCGGGAGGAACACCGGGGAGCTGTTTTTT
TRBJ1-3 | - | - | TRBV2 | CASRDSSYSGNTIYF | TGTGCCAGCAGGGACAGCTCATACTCTGGAAACACCATATATTTT
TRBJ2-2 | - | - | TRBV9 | CASSPQRGELFF | TGTGCCAGCAGCCCTCAGCGGGGGGAGCTGTTTTTT